This note documents a single T cell receptor beta chain sequence. CDR1 is SGHTA and CDR2 is FQGTGA in the germline V gene. This CDR3 spans 14 amino acids. V was cut by 7 bases and J by 6 bases, with 15 bases left in between. Method: immunoSEQ multiplex PCR; TCRdb's copy keeps in-frame clones and lacks some. In the table there are tens of thousands of clones, 85% of which are singletons. This entry belongs to a study of blood T cell repertoires in COVID-19. The chain carries TRBV7-3 and TRBJ2-2; tentatively, D is TRBD2 (5 bases). The clonotype originates from a man aged 45-65 years with active COVID-19. The sequenced sample consisted of peripheral blood. CDR3 coding DNA: TGTGCCAGCACCGCTCTAATCGGGGCCGGGGAGCTGTTTTTT. Amino acid sequence: CASTALIGAGELFF.